The 17 T cell receptor beta chains presented below share a single source sample, sequenced in a study of cytomegalovirus exposure and HLA in healthy donors. Amplification used 60 Vbeta primers and 13 Jbeta primers. Libraries were prepared by immunoSEQ multiplex PCR; TCRdb keeps only in-frame clonotypes and omits some of them. Of some 200,000 clones detected, 70% to 80% appear once; the ten largest clones hold under 2%. Material: PBMCs. These receptors all come from a girl under 18 in good health and CMV-seropositive.

V and J are TRBV5-4 and TRBJ1-2; the D gene is possibly TRBD1 (6 bases). The CDR3 is made up of 15 amino acids. V was shortened by 0 bases and J by 8 bases, with 17 bases between the two germline ends. Germline lookup yields CDR1 SGHNT and CDR2 YYREEE (reference sequence). CDR3 protein: CASSLEHGGPWGYTF. CDR3 nucleotides: TGTGCCAGCAGCTTGGAACACGGGGGGCCTTGGGGCTACACCTTC.

J is TRBJ2-6 and V is TRBV6-6; D not resolved. From germline, CDR1 is MNHNY and CDR2 SVGAGI (reference sequence). V dropped 8 bases and J dropped 0 bases, with 8 bases sitting between them. The CDR3 has 14 residues. This chain's CDR3 is CASQAHSGANVLTF. CDR3 DNA: TGTGCCAGCCAGGCCCACTCTGGGGCCAACGTCCTGACTTTC.

This clone was detected once. The V and J genes are TRBV2 and TRBJ1-4, with TRBD1 as a possible D gene (5 bases). CDR1 is SNHLY, CDR2 FYNNEI, per germline. Between the trimmed V and J ends, which lost 8 bases and 8 bases, there was a span of 15 bases. CDR3 size: 13 residues. The CDR3 bases are TGTGCCAGCCGGGGGGACCTAGGAGAAAAACTGTTTTTT. Translated, it gives CASRGDLGEKLFF.

The CDR3 spells CASSITWTSAGVGQFF. The CDR3 DNA is TGTGCCAGTAGTATCACCTGGACTAGCGCCGGCGTAGGGCAGTTCTTC. This sequence joins TRBV19 and TRBJ2-1; 9 bases align to TRBD2. Germline values: CDR1 LNHDA, CDR2 SQIVND (reference sequence). This CDR3 has 16 amino acids. J gave up 12 bases and V 3 bases, and 15 bases lay outside the gene matches.

This chain connects TRBV7-9 to TRBJ1-6, with D uncertain. The germline V and J ends were trimmed by 5 bases and 5 bases, with 10 bases remaining between them. The length of the CDR3 is 14 residues. Germline lookup yields CDR1 SEHNR and CDR2 FQNEAQ (reference sequence). The CDR3 nucleotides read TGTGCCAGCAGCCTGGACGGGAATAATTCACCCCTCCACTTT. It is translated as CASSLDGNNSPLHF.

This clone was counted between two and nine times. V is TRBV6-5 and J is TRBJ1-2, with D perhaps TRBD1 (5 bases). The CDR3 is 15 residues long. In germline, CDR1 is MNHEY, CDR2 SVGAGI. V was clipped by 0 bases and J by 6 bases, with 14 bases between them. The CDR3 here is CASSYSTPREDGYTF. DNA of the CDR3: TGTGCCAGCAGTTACTCGACCCCCAGGGAGGATGGCTACACCTTC.

The genes are TRBV30 and TRBJ2-5; 7 bases are shared with TRBD1. Unmatched junction bases numbered 10, after V lost 2 bases and J lost 7 bases. The length of the CDR3 is 14 residues. CDR1 and CDR2 (germline): GTSNPN, SVGIG (reference sequence). CDR3 loop: CAWSSETGIGTQYF. The CDR3 nucleotides are TGTGCCTGGAGTTCAGAGACAGGGATTGGGACCCAGTACTTC.

With regard to this clone: At the DNA level, this CDR3 is encoded by other sequences in the same sample as well. This chain connects TRBV10-1 to TRBJ2-7, with 7 bases that match TRBD1. This CDR3 region has 17 residues. Trimming at V came to 4 bases and at J to 0 bases, leaving 12 bases not matched to a gene. Germline CDR1 is WNHNN and CDR2 is SYGVQD (reference sequence). The CDR3: CASSAVKGALNSYEQYF. The CDR3 DNA reads TGCGCCAGCAGTGCGGTGAAGGGGGCCCTAAACTCCTACGAGCAGTACTTC.

This chain uses TRBV25-1 with TRBJ1-1; D may be TRBD1 (5 bases). The CDR3 sequence is 14 residues long. Trimming pared 2 bases from V and 5 bases from J, leaving 12 bases between. Germline V gene lookup returns CDR1 MGHDK and CDR2 SYGVNS. CDR3 nucleotides: TGTGCCAGCAGTGAAGTGGGGAGGGGTACTGAAGCTTTCTTT. It translates to CASSEVGRGTEAFF.

The rearrangement joins TRBV6-6 to TRBJ1-1, with a weak D call TRBD1 (5 bases). Germline-derived CDR1 and CDR2 are MNHNY and SVGAGI (reference sequence). Trimming left V 4 bases short and J 1 base short, with 7 bases between. The CDR3 runs 13 residues. The CDR3 nucleotides read TGTGCCAGCAGTTCGACAGAGAACACTGAAGCTTTCTTT. Translation: CASSSTENTEAFF.

The CDR3 nucleotides are TGTGCCTGGGGAGTAAATAGCAATCAGCCCCAGCATTTT. It encodes CAWGVNSNQPQHF. This rearrangement joins TRBV30 to TRBJ1-5, with D uncertain. V was shortened by 5 bases and J by 0 bases, with 8 bases between the two germline ends. Germline CDR1 reads GTSNPN; CDR2 reads SVGIG (reference sequence). CDR3 length: 13 residues.

This chain links TRBV7-2 with TRBJ2-2; 9 bases align to TRBD1. The length of the CDR3 is 17 residues. J gave up 4 bases and V 4 bases, and 10 bases lay outside the gene matches. The germline CDR1 and CDR2 sequences are SGHTA and FQGNSA. The CDR3 here is CASSSYRGREATGELFF. The CDR3 DNA reads TGTGCCAGCAGCTCGTACAGGGGGCGAGAAGCCACCGGGGAGCTGTTTTTT. The full variable domain, rest sourced from reference TRBV7-2 and TRBJ2-2, is GAGVSQSPSNKVTEKGKDVELRCDPISGHTALYWYRQSLGQGLEFLIYFQGNSAPDKSGLPSDRFSAERTGGSVSTLTIQRTQQEDSAVYLCASSSYRGREATGELFFGEGSRLTVL.

The rearrangement uses TRBV5-4 and TRBJ2-2; maybe TRBD2 (5 bases). This CDR3 is built from 15 residues. In germline, CDR1 is SGHNT, CDR2 YYREEE (reference sequence). V was trimmed by 3 bases and J by 2 bases, leaving 11 bases between them. CDR3 amino acids: CASSSRLYNTGELFF. Here the CDR3 DNA reads TGTGCCAGCAGCTCGAGACTATACAACACCGGGGAGCTGTTTTTT.

This rearrangement joins TRBV4-1 to TRBJ1-2; D ambiguous. The CDR3 consists of 15 residues. Germline V gene lookup returns CDR1 MGHRA and CDR2 YSYEKL. The V end was cut by 1 base, the J end by 6 bases, with 15 bases between. The CDR3 nucleotides read TGCGCCAGCAGCCAAGTATTCGGGGTAGGTGATGGCTACACCTTC. Translating gives CASSQVFGVGDGYTF.

This clone was observed a few times. The chain has TRBV6-5 and TRBJ2-7; D is perhaps TRBD1 (6 bases). Looked up from germline, CDR1 is MNHEY and CDR2 is SVGAGI. Deletions cut 6 bases from V and 4 bases from J, with 16 bases between. The CDR3 runs to 14 residues. The CDR3 coding sequence is TGTGCCAGCAGGAGGACAGCGGACCAATACGAGCAGTACTTC. This gives the protein CASRRTADQYEQYF.

V is TRBV5-1 and J is TRBJ2-5; D might be TRBD1 (5 bases). The CDR3 has 13 residues. Per germline, CDR1 SGHRS and CDR2 YFSETQ. V was trimmed by 2 bases and J by 9 bases, leaving 14 bases between them. The CDR3 spells CASSFGQGMAQYF. CDR3 in DNA: TGCGCCAGCAGCTTTGGGCAGGGAATGGCCCAGTACTTC. The complete variable domain, with remaining parts taken from reference TRBV5-1 and TRBJ2-5, reads KAGVTQTPRYLIKTRGQQVTLSCSPISGHRSVSWYQQTPGQGLQFLFEYFSETQRNKGNFPGRFSGRQFSNSRSEMNVSTLELGDSALYLCASSFGQGMAQYFGPGTRLLVL.

The chain uses TRBV10-1 and TRBJ2-7, with 7 bases matching TRBD1. Germline CDR1 reads WNHNN; CDR2 reads SYGVQD (reference sequence). The length of the CDR3 is 14 residues. Trimming cost V 4 bases and J 2 bases; bases outside gene matches: 5. CDR3 amino acids: CASSATGLAYEQYF. In nucleotides, the CDR3 is TGCGCCAGCAGTGCGACAGGGCTTGCCTACGAGCAGTACTTC.